This is a list of T cell receptor beta chains from one sample in a study of shared clonotypes between healthy human individuals. TCRdb keeps only in-frame clones here, not all; method: immunoSEQ multiplex PCR. This table holds a few million clones, roughly nine tenths found once. Input material: naive CD4+ T cells sorted from blood. These receptors originate from a young man in good health. Each CDR3 is given with its conserved first and last residue. A D gene is named only where the DNA matches it firmly. Some rows have no size entry. The others give once, few or many, or a class for an expanded clone.

abundance | d_gene | j_gene | v_gene | len | CDR3aa | CDR3nt
NA | NA | TRBJ2-5 | TRBV5-1 | 12 | CASSSAFGTQYF | TGCGCCAGCAGCTCGGCCTTCGGGACCCAGTACTTC
NA | TRBD1 | TRBJ1-4 | TRBV9 | 16 | CASSGQPGQLAQKLFF | TGTGCCAGCAGCGGACAACCGGGACAGCTCGCTCAAAAACTGTTTTTT
NA | TRBD2 | TRBJ2-5 | TRBV7-8 | 16 | CASSAQLAGGQETQYF | TGTGCCAGCAGCGCCCAACTAGCGGGGGGGCAAGAGACCCAGTACTTC
NA | TRBD2 | TRBJ2-5 | TRBV28 | 16 | CASSRPLGGGRETQYF | TGTGCCAGCAGCCGTCCACTGGGCGGGGGAAGGGAGACCCAGTACTTC
NA | TRBD2 | TRBJ2-3 | TRBV4-1 | 15 | CASRNGGGPTDTQYF | TGCGCCAGCCGGAATGGGGGAGGGCCGACAGATACGCAGTATTTT
few | NA | TRBJ1-5 | TRBV6-4 | 14 | CASSDFPGNQPQHF | TGTGCCAGCAGCGACTTCCCGGGCAATCAGCCCCAGCATTTT
NA | NA | TRBJ2-1 | TRBV25-1 | 13 | CASSGRQANEQFF | TGTGCCAGCAGTGGTCGACAGGCCAATGAGCAGTTCTTC
NA | NA | TRBJ2-3 | TRBV10-3 | 13 | CAISTGWADTQYF | TGTGCCATCAGTACAGGGTGGGCAGATACGCAGTATTTT
NA | TRBD2 | TRBJ2-2 | TRBV6-1 | 13 | CASIAGGPGELFF | TGTGCCAGCATAGCGGGGGGGCCCGGGGAGCTGTTTTTT
NA | NA | TRBJ1-1 | TRBV27 | 16 | CASSFSTVKGRPEAFF | TGTGCCAGCAGTTTTTCCACAGTGAAGGGCCGGCCTGAAGCTTTCTTT
NA | TRBD2 | TRBJ2-3 | TRBV4-1 | 15 | CASKETSGRTDTQYF | TGCGCCAGTAAAGAGACTAGCGGGAGAACAGATACGCAGTATTTT
NA | NA | TRBJ1-6 | TRBV6-5 | 14 | CASSQQGFRSPLHF | TGTGCCAGCAGTCAACAGGGATTTCGTTCACCCCTCCACTTT
NA | NA | TRBJ1-2 | TRBV27 | 15 | CASSFQGLGSYGYTF | TGTGCCAGCAGTTTTCAGGGGCTGGGGTCCTATGGCTACACCTTC
NA | TRBD1 | TRBJ1-5 | TRBV7-9 | 13 | CASSSTGLQPQHF | TGTGCCAGCAGCTCGACAGGGCTTCAGCCCCAGCATTTT
NA | TRBD2 | TRBJ2-5 | TRBV7-9 | 16 | CASSSLAGWDQETQYF | TGTGCCAGCAGCTCACTAGCGGGTTGGGATCAAGAGACCCAGTACTTC
NA | NA | TRBJ2-1 | TRBV11-2 | 14 | CASSLTGPYNEQFF | TGTGCCAGCAGCCTCACAGGGCCCTACAATGAGCAGTTCTTC
NA | TRBD1 | TRBJ2-2 | TRBV7-9 | 17 | CASRQSGQGYNTGELFF | TGTGCCAGCAGGCAGTCGGGACAGGGCTATAACACCGGGGAGCTGTTTTTT
NA | NA | TRBJ1-1 | TRBV28 | 13 | CASSLGRNTEAFF | TGTGCCAGCAGTTTAGGACGGAACACTGAAGCTTTCTTT
NA | NA | TRBJ1-5 | TRBV29-1 | 12 | CSVDGGLGPQHF | TGCAGCGTTGATGGGGGCCTCGGACCCCAGCATTTT